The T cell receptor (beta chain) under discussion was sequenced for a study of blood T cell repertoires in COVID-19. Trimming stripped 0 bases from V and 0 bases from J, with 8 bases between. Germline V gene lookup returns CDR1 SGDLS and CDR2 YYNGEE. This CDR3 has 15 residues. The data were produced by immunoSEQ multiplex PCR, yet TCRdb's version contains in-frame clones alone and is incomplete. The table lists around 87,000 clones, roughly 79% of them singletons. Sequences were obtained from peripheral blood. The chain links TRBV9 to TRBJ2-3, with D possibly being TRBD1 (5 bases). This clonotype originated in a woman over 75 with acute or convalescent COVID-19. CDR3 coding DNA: TGTGCCAGCAGCGTAGGGGGCCTTAGCACAGATACGCAGTATTTT. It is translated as CASSVGGLSTDTQYF.